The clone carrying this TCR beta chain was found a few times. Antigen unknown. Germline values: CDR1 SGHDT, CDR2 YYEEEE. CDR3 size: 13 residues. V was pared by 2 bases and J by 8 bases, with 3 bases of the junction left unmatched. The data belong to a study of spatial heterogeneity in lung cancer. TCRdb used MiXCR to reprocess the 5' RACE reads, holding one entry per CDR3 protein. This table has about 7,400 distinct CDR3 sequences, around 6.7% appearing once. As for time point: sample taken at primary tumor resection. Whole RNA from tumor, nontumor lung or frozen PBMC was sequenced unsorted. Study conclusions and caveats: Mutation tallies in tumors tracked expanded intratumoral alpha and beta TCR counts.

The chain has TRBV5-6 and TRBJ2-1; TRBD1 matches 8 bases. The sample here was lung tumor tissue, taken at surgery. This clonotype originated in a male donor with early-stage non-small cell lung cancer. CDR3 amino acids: CASSFDRGDEQFF. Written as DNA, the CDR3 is TGTGCCAGCAGCTTCGACAGGGGAGATGAGCAGTTCTTC.